This T cell receptor beta chain was recorded in a study of regulatory T cells in long-lasting Graves disease. Whole-study findings and limits: Samples came from peripheral blood alone, without thyroid tissue.

The authors built TCR beta libraries using iRepertoire HTBI primers and Arm-PCR of CDR3 regions. Original analysis: From all samples, identification returned approximately 13 TRBJ and about 60 TRBV segments. Via MiXCR, TCRdb re-called the multiplex PCR reads, giving one row per CDR3 protein. TCRdb, rather than the study authors, made the V and J calls. Counted here are about 540,000 distinct CDR3 sequences, approximately 13% occurring once; the ten biggest clones make up approximately 9.3%. Specified time point: newly diagnosed GD, antithyroid drugs for less than 3 months. Extracted PBMC RNA gave rise to the TCR library. Germline CDR1 and CDR2: MNHEY and SMNVEV (reference sequence). Trimming cost V 6 bases and J 1 base; bases outside gene matches: 2. This CDR3 region has 14 residues. There are many counts of this clonotype. As yet, its antigen is unknown. The data were also submitted as part of a second study, on T cells in Graves' hyperthyroidism and ophthalmopathy. That study reports: Blood shared most expanded thyroid clonotypes above 0.001.

The sequencing here drew on peripheral blood mononuclear cells (PBMCs), taken at new diagnosis, from a patient treated with antithyroid drugs. The rearrangement uses TRBV27 and TRBJ2-3; 9 nucleotides agree with TRBD1. This receptor was taken from a man aged 25-40 years with Graves disease. CDR3 DNA: TGTGCCAGCAGGGGACAGGGCGGCACAGATACGCAGTATTTT. Translating gives CASRGQGGTDTQYF.